This T cell receptor (beta chain) was identified in a study of blood T cell repertoires in COVID-19. Study summary: There were acute and convalescent COVID-19 samples, and they came from the United States, Italy and Spain. In each case, the material was cDNA or gDNA derived from T cells, B-cell-depleted T cells, or PBMCs.

The V gene lost 0 bases and the J gene lost 5 bases, with 9 bases spanning the gap. The V gene's germline CDR1 is SGDLS and CDR2 YYNGEE. The CDR3 runs to 13 residues. As originally analysed: By means of reference gene primer amplification, nucleated cell counts were estimated. TCRdb's copy holds only in-frame clones and misses some; the assay was immunoSEQ multiplex PCR. V, J and clone size reflect that table, while D and trimming were determined from the DNA. The sample includes around 100,000 clones, about 90% of them seen just once. This chain uses TRBV9 with TRBJ2-7, with D possibly TRBD2 on 6 matching bases. This TCR was recovered from a human donor in a cohort sampled during active COVID-19. Material: peripheral blood. The CDR3 reads CASSVGGGDEQYF. Here the CDR3 DNA reads TGTGCCAGCAGCGTAGGGGGCGGGGACGAGCAGTACTTC. The full variable domain, with the rest looked up from reference TRBV9 and TRBJ2-7, is DSGVTQTPKHLITATGQRVTLRCSPRSGDLSVYWYQQSLDQGLQFLIQYYNGEERAKGNILERFSAQQFPDLHSELNLSSLELGDSALYFCASSVGGGDEQYFGPGTRLTVT.